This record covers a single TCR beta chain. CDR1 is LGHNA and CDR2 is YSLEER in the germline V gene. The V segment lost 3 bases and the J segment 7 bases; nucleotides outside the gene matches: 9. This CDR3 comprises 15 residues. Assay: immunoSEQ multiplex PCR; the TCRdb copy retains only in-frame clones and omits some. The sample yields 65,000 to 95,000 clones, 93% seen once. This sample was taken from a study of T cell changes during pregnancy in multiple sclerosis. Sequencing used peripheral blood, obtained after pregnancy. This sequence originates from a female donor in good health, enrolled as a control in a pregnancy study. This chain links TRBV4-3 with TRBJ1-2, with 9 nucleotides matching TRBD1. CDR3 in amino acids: CASSHTLTGGSGYTF. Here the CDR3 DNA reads TGCGCCAGCAGCCATACACTTACAGGGGGCTCTGGCTACACCTTC.